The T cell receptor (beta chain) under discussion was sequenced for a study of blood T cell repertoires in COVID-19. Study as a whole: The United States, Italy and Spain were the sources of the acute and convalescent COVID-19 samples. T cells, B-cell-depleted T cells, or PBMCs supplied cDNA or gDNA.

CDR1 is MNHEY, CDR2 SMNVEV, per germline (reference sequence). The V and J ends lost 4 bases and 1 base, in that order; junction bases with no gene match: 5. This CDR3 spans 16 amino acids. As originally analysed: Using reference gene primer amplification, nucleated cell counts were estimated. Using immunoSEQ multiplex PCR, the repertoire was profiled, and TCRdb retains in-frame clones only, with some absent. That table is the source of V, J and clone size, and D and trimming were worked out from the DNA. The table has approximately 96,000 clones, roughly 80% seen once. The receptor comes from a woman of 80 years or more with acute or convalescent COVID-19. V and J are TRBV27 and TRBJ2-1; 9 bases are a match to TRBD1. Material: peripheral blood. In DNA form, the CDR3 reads TGTGCCAGCAGTTCGCCCGGGACAGGGTCCTACAATGAGCAGTTCTTC. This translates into CASSSPGTGSYNEQFF.